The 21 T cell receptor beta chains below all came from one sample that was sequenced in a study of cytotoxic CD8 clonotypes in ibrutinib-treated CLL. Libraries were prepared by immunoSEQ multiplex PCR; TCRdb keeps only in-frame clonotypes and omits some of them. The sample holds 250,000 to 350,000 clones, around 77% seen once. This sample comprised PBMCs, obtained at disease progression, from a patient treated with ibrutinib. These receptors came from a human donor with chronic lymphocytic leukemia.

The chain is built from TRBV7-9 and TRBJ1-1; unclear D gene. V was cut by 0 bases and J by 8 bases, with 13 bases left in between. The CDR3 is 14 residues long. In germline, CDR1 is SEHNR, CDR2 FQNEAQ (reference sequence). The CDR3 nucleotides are TGTGCCAGCAGCTTAGCGCAATTGGGTAACGAAGCTTTCTTT. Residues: CASSLAQLGNEAFF.

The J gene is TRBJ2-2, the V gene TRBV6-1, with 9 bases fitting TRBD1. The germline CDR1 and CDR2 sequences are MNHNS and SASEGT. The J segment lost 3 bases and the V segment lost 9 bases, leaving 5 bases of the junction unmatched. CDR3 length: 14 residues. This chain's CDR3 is CASSTGGDTGELFF. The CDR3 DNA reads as TGTGCCAGTTCGACAGGGGGGGACACCGGGGAGCTGTTTTTT.

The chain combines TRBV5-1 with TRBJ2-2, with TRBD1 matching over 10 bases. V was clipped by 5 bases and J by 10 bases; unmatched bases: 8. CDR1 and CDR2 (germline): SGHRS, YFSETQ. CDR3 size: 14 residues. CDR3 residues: CASSYRQGAEELFF. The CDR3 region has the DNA TGCGCCAGCAGTTATAGACAGGGGGCCGAGGAGCTGTTTTTT.

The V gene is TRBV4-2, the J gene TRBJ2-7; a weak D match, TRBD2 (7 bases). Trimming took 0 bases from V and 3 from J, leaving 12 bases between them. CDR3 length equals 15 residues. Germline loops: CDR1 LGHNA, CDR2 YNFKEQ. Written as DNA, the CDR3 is TGTGCCAGCAGCCAAGATAGAGGGGGGGGCTACGAGCAGTACTTC. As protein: CASSQDRGGGYEQYF.

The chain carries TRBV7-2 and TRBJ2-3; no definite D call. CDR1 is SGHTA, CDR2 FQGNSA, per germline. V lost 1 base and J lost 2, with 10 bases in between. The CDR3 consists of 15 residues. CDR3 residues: CASSLVSGHTDTQYF. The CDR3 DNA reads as TGTGCCAGCAGCTTAGTGTCAGGCCACACAGATACGCAGTATTTT.

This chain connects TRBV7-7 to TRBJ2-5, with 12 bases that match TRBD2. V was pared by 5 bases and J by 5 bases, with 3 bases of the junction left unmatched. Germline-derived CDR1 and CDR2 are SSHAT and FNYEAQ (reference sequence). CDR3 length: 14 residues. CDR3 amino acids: CASSRTSGAETQYF. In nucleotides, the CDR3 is TGTGCCAGCAGCCGGACTAGCGGGGCTGAGACCCAGTACTTC.

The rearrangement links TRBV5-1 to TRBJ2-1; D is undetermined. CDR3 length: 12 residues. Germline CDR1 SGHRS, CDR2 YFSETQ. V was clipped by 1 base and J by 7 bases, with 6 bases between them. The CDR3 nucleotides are TGCGCCAGCAGCTTGATCCTTAATGAGCAGTTCTTC. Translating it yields CASSLILNEQFF. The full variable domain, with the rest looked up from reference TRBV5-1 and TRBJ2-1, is KAGVTQTPRYLIKTRGQQVTLSCSPISGHRSVSWYQQTPGQGLQFLFEYFSETQRNKGNFPGRFSGRQFSNSRSEMNVSTLELGDSALYLCASSLILNEQFFGPGTRLTVL.

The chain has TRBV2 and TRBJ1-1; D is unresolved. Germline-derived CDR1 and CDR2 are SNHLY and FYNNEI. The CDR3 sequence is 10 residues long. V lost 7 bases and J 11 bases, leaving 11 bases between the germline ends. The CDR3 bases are TGTGCCAGCAAACTTACACTGGCTTTCTTT. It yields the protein CASKLTLAFF.

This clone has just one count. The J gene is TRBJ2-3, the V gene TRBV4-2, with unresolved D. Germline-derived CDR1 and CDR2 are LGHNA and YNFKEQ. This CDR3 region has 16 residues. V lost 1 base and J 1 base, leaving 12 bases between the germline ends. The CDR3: CASSQVMAPGTDTQYF. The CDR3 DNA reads TGTGCCAGCAGCCAAGTAATGGCCCCTGGCACAGATACGCAGTATTTT.

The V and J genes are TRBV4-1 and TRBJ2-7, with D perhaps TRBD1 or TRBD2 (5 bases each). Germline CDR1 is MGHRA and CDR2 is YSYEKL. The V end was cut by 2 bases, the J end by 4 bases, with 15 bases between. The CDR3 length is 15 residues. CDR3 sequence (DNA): TGCGCCAGCAGCCAAACCCGGGGCGCGGTGTACGAGCAGTACTTC. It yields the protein CASSQTRGAVYEQYF.

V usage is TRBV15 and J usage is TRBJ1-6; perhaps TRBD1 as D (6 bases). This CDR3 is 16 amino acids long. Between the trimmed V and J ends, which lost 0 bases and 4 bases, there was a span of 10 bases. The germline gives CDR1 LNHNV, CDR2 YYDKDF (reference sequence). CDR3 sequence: CATSRDPQGYNSPLHF. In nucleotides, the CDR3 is TGTGCCACCAGCAGAGATCCCCAGGGGTATAATTCACCCCTCCACTTT. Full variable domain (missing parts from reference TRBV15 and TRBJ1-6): DAMVIQNPRYQVTQFGKPVTLSCSQTLNHNVMYWYQQKSSQAPKLLFHYYDKDFNNEADTPDNFQSRRPNTSFCFLDIRSPGLGDTAMYLCATSRDPQGYNSPLHFGNGTRLTVT.

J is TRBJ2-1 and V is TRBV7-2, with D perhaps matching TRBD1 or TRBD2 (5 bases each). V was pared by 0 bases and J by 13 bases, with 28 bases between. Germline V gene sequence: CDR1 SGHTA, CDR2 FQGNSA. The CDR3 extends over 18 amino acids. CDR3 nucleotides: TGTGCCAGCAGCTTAGCGGCTTCTTTTGGGGACCTAGTGTTCTCCCAGTTCTTC. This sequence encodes CASSLAASFGDLVFSQFF.

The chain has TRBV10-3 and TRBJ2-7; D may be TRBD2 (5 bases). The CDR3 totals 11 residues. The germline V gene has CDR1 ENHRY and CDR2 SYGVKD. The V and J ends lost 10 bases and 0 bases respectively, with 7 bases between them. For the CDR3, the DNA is TGTGCCACCACTAGCTCCTACGAGCAGTACTTC. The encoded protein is CATTSSYEQYF.

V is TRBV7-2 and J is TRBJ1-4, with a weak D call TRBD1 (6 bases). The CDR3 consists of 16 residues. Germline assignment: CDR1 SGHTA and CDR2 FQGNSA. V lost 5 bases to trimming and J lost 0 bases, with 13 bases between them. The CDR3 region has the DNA TGTGCCAGCAGCCGGTCGGGGGGCGCAACTAATGAAAAACTGTTTTTT. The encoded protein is CASSRSGGATNEKLFF.

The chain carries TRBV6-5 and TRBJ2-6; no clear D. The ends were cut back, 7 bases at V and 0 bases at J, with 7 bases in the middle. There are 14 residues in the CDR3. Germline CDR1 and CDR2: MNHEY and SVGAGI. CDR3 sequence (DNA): TGTGCCAGCACTCAAATCTCTGGGGCCAACGTCCTGACTTTC. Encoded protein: CASTQISGANVLTF.

DNA for the CDR3: TGTGCCAGCAGCCCAATTAGATGGGGGAATGAGCAGTTCTTC. It is translated as CASSPIRWGNEQFF. The chain couples TRBV7-9 to TRBJ2-1; D possibly matches TRBD1 or TRBD2 (5 bases each). Germline values: CDR1 SEHNR, CDR2 FQNEAQ (reference sequence). The length of the CDR3 is 14 residues. V gave up 5 bases and J gave up 7 bases, with 15 bases separating them.

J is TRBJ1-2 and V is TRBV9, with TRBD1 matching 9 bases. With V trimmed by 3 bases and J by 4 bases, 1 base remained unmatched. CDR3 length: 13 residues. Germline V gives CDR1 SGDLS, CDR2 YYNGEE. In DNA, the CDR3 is TGTGCCAGCAGCGCGACAGGGGGCTATGGCTACACCTTC. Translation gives CASSATGGYGYTF.

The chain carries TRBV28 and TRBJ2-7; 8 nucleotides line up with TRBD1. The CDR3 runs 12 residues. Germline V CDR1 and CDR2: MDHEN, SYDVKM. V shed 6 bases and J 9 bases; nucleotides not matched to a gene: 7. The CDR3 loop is CASRDRATGQYF. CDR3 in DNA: TGTGCCAGCAGGGACAGGGCGACCGGGCAGTACTTC.

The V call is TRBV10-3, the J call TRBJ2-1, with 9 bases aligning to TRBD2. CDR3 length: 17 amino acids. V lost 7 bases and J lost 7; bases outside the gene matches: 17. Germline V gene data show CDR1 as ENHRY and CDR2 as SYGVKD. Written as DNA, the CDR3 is TGTGCCATCACCCGGTGGGCTCCTAGCGGGATCGGTAATGAGCAGTTCTTC. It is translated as CAITRWAPSGIGNEQFF.

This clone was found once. The CDR3 DNA is TGTGCCAGCAGTTCGGGACGCCGCTCCTACGAGCAGTACTTC. Protein: CASSSGRRSYEQYF. V and J are TRBV27 and TRBJ2-7; D may be TRBD1 or TRBD2 (5 bases each). Germline V CDR1 and CDR2: MNHEY, SMNVEV (reference sequence). The CDR3 totals 14 residues. The V and J ends lost 4 bases and 0 bases respectively, with 10 bases between them.

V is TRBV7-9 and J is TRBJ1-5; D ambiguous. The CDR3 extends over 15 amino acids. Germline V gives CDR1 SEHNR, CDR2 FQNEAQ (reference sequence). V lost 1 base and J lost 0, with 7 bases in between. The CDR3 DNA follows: TGTGCCAGCAGCTTAGGGCAGCATAGCAATCAGCCCCAGCATTTT. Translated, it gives CASSLGQHSNQPQHF.